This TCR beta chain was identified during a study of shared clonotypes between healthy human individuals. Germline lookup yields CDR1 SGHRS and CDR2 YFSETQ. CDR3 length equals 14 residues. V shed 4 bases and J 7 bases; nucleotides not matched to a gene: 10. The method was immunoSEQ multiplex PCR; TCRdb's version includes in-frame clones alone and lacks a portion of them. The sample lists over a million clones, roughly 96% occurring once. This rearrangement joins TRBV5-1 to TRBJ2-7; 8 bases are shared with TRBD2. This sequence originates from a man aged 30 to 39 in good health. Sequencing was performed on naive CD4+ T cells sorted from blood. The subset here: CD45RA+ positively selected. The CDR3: CASSPAAGVGEQYF. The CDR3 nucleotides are TGCGCCAGCAGCCCAGCAGCGGGAGTAGGGGAGCAGTACTTC.